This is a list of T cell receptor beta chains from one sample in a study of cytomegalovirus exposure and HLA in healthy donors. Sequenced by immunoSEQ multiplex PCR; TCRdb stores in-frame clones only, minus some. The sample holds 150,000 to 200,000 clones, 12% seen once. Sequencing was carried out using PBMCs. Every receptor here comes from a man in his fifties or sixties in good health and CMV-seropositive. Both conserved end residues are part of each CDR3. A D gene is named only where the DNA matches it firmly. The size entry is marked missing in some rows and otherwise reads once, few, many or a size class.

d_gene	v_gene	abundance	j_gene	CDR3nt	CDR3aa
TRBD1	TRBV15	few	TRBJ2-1	TGTGCCACCAGCAAGGACAGGTCCTACAATGAGCAGTTCTTC	CATSKDRSYNEQFF
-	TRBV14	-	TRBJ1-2	TGTGCCAGCAGCTGGGGGCAGGGCCCCTATGGCTACACCTTC	CASSWGQGPYGYTF
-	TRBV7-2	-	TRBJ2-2	TGTGCCAGCAGCCCCCCCGGGTCGGACACCGGGGAGCTGTTTTTT	CASSPPGSDTGELFF
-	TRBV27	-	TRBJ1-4	TGTGCCAGCAGTTCCAGCGACAGTAATGAAAAACTGTTTTTT	CASSSSDSNEKLFF
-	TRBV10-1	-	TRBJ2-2	TGCGCCAGCAGTGAGTCGGGGACTCCATACGGGGAGCTGTTTTTT	CASSESGTPYGELFF
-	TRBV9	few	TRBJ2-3	TGTGCCAGCAGCGCAACCCTCGGAGGGAGGGATACGCAGTATTTT	CASSATLGGRDTQYF
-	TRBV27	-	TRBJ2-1	TGTGCCAGCAGTTCCCCGCACAGGGAGGGAAAGAATGAGCAGTTCTTC	CASSSPHREGKNEQFF
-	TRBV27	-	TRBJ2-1	TGTGCCAGCGGGCGACCCTTCGATGAGCAGTTCTTC	CASGRPFDEQFF
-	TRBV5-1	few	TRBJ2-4	TGCGCCAGCAGCTTGGGGGACTTACTAGCCAAAAACATTCAGTACTTC	CASSLGDLLAKNIQYF
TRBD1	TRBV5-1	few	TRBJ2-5	TGCGCCAGCAGTCCCCCAGGGGGCGGAGGGGAGACCCAGTACTTC	CASSPPGGGGETQYF
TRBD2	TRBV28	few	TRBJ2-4	TGTGCCAGCAGTTCCGCGGGAAGCGGGGGGAGGAACATTCAGTACTTC	CASSSAGSGGRNIQYF
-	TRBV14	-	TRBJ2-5	TGTGCCAGCAGCCACGGTGTGGCCCAGTACTTC	CASSHGVAQYF
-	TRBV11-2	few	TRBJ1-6	TGTGCCAGCAGCTTAGATAACCTGGCATCTCCACCCCTCCACTTT	CASSLDNLASPPLHF
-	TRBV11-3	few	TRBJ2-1	TGTGCCAGCAGCCCCTGGCGGGGATTGAATGAGCAGTTCTTC	CASSPWRGLNEQFF
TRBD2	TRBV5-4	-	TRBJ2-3	TGTGCCAGCAGTTCCAGGACTAGCGGCACAGATACGCAGTATTTT	CASSSRTSGTDTQYF
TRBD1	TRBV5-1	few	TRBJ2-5	TGCGCCAGCAGTGACCCGGGACAGCAAGAGACCCAGTACTTC	CASSDPGQQETQYF
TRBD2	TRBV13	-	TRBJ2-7	TGTGCCAGCAGCTTAGTCGGGGGGGGGTACGAGCAGTACTTC	CASSLVGGGYEQYF
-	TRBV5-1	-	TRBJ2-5	TGCGCCAGCAGCTTGGATCGGGAGACCCAGTACTTC	CASSLDRETQYF
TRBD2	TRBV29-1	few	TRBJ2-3	TGCAGCGTTGTCTCCAGCGGGGGGTGGACAGATACGCAGTATTTT	CSVVSSGGWTDTQYF
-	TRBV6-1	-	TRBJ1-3	TGTGCCAGGTACTTTCGGGACATTGGAAACACCATATATTTT	CARYFRDIGNTIYF
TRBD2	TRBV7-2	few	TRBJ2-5	TGTGCCAGCAGCTTAGCCTTGACTAGCGGGGAGACCCAGTACTTC	CASSLALTSGETQYF
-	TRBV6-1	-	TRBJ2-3	TGTGCCAGCACATCTACAGGGAACACAGATACGCAGTATTTT	CASTSTGNTDTQYF
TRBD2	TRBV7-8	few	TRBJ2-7	TGTGCCAGCAGCTTAATAGCGGGGGGACCAGCCTACGAGCAGTACTTC	CASSLIAGGPAYEQYF
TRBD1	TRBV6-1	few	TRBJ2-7	TGTGCCAGCACCCCGGCGCAGGGGGCCTACGAGCAGTACTTC	CASTPAQGAYEQYF
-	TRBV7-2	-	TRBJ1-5	TGTGCCAGCAGCTACCAACAGGGCGTGCAGCCCCAGCATTTT	CASSYQQGVQPQHF
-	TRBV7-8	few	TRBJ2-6	TGTGCCAGCAGCTTATCGGGGAACGTTGGGGCCAACGTCCTGACTTTC	CASSLSGNVGANVLTF
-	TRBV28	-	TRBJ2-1	TGTGCCAGCAGCACCCGGGACACCCGTGAGGAGCAGTTCTTC	CASSTRDTREEQFF
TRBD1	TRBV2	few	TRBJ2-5	TGTGCCAGCAGTGGGCGGACAGGGGGATGGGGAGAGACCCAGTACTTC	CASSGRTGGWGETQYF
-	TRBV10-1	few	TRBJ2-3	TGCGCCAGCAGTGATTCGGGGGTATGGGCAGATACGCAGTATTTT	CASSDSGVWADTQYF
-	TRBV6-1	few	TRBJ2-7	TGTGCCAGCAGACGAGACTGGTACTACGAGCAGTACTTC	CASRRDWYYEQYF
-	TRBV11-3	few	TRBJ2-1	TGTGCCAGCAGCTTAAGGGGGACCTCCTACAATGAGCAGTTCTTC	CASSLRGTSYNEQFF
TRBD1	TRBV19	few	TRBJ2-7	TGTGCCAGTAGTTTAGACAGGGGGCCCTACGAGCAGTACTTC	CASSLDRGPYEQYF
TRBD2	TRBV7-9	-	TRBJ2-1	TGTGCCGGGAGGGCGGGGGACAATGAGCAGTTCTTC	CAGRAGDNEQFF
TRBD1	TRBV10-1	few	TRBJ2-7	TGCGCCAGCAGCGGACAGGGGGCGTACGAGCAGTACTTC	CASSGQGAYEQYF
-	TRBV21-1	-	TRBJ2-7	TGTGCCAGCAGCAAAGGGACAAGTACACCATTCCCCTACGAGCAGTACTTC	CASSKGTSTPFPYEQYF
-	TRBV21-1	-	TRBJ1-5	TGTGCCAGCAGCAAAACAACGGAGTCTGGACAGCCCCAGCATTTT	CASSKTTESGQPQHF
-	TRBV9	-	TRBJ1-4	TGTGCCAGCAGCGTAGACGGTGAAAAACTGTTTTTT	CASSVDGEKLFF
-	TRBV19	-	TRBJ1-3	TGTGCCAGTAGTCAAGGGGGGGGGTTATTCTCTGGAAACACCATATATTTT	CASSQGGGLFSGNTIYF
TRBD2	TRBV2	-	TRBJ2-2	TGTGCCAGCAGTGGCGGGGGTAGGCCCGCGAACACCGGGGAGCTGTTTTTT	CASSGGGRPANTGELFF
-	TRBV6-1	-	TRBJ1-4	TGTGCCAGCACTACCGGAGGAACTAATGAAAAACTGTTTTTT	CASTTGGTNEKLFF
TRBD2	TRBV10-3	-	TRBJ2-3	TGTGCCACCACAGCGGGAAGCACAGATACGCAGTATTTT	CATTAGSTDTQYF
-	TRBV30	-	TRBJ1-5	TGTGCCTGGAGTGCGAGGAGGACGGCTAATAGCAATCAGCCCCAGCATTTT	CAWSARRTANSNQPQHF
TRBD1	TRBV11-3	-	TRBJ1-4	TGTGCCAGCAGCCCCGGGACAGGGGATAATGAAAAACTGTTTTTT	CASSPGTGDNEKLFF
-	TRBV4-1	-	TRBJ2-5	TGCGCCAGCAGCCAAGACTCCGGAACTAGCTATGAGACCCAGTACTTC	CASSQDSGTSYETQYF
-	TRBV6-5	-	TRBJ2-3	TGTGCCAGCAGCCCCGGTAGGAGTACGCAGTATTTT	CASSPGRSTQYF
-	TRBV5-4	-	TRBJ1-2	TGTGCCAGCAGCTTGGACACGATGAACCATGGCTACACCTTC	CASSLDTMNHGYTF
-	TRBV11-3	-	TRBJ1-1	TGTGCCAGCAGCTCAGTGAACACTGAAGCTTTCTTT	CASSSVNTEAFF
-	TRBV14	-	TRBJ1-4	TGTGCCAGCAGCCAAAGGGGTACAAGTGAAAAACTGTTTTTT	CASSQRGTSEKLFF
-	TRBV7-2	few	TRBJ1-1	TGTGCCAGCAGCTTATTTGGGAGGGGCGGCGCTGAAGCTTTCTTT	CASSLFGRGGAEAFF
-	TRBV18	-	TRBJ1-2	TGTGCCAGCTCGCCGCAGGGTGGCTATGGCTACACCTTC	CASSPQGGYGYTF
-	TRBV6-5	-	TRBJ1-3	TGTGCCAGCAGTTACTCCCGGGATGGAAACACCATATATTTT	CASSYSRDGNTIYF